This T cell receptor beta chain was obtained from a study of blood T cell repertoires in COVID-19. Trimming left V 6 bases short and J 7 bases short, with 18 bases between. CDR1 and CDR2 (germline): DFQATT, SNEGSKA (reference sequence). CDR3 size: 13 residues. As processed by the authors: Estimated nucleated cell counts came from reference gene primer amplification. The protocol was immunoSEQ multiplex PCR, while the TCRdb copy is restricted to in-frame clones and leaves out a portion. That table gives V, J and clone size, and the DNA gave D and trimming. The repertoire holds about 65,000 clones, 75% to 90% seen once, with about 15% in the top ten.

The chain joins TRBV20-1 to TRBJ1-2, with D maybe TRBD1 (6 bases). This sequence was found in an elderly man with acute or convalescent COVID-19. The material sequenced was peripheral blood. The CDR3 here is CSASTGPSSGYTF. The CDR3 region has the DNA TGCAGTGCCAGTACAGGGCCTTCGTCTGGCTACACCTTC.